This T cell receptor beta chain was found in a study of blood T cell repertoires in COVID-19 (dated by TCRdb to the early 2020s). Some background on the complete study: The collaborator samples originated in the United States, Italy and Spain and spanned the acute and convalescent phases of COVID-19. The prospective study material was composed of cDNA or gDNA derived from T cells, B-cell-depleted T cells, or PBMCs. Sample metadata almost always included a de-identified subject ID, COVID-19 status, age in years and sex. Where HLA class I and class II types were available, the types were taken from metadata supplied by the sample provider, not from assay-based typing. The samples were drawn from the first 160 participants of the ongoing ImmuneRACE study and from 950 to 1,500 subjects provided by 6 global collaborators. The repertoires were released in a freely available public database intended as a resource for research on the immune response to SARS-CoV-2. The dataset comprised deeply sampled blood TCRbeta repertoires from subjects exposed to, actively infected with, or recovered from COVID-19. Overall study outcomes, separate from this receptor: The quantity of clinical and demographic metadata differed by source and by participant and was supplied without curation.

Participants in the prospective study were aged about 18 to 95 years, lived in more than 20 United States geographic areas, and enrolled through a virtual design. In the prospective study, cohorts were assigned on the basis of participant-reported clinical history obtained from a screening survey and a study questionnaire. Mobile phlebotomists in the prospective study collected whole blood, serum and a nasopharyngeal or oropharyngeal swab from every participant. Additional blood draws and questionnaires over an approximately two-month period could optionally be provided by prospective study participants. Prospective study blood samples were shipped either frozen or at room temperature before DNA extraction. To note about this clone: What antigen it recognizes has not been identified. No much larger clone is present one base from it, and per-base qualities are unavailable.

TCRbeta CDR3 regions were amplified from genomic DNA by means of the immunoSEQ Assay, a bias-controlled multiplex PCR. Under the source paper's analysis protocol: The number of nucleated cells in each sample was estimated from the amplification of reference gene primers within the assay. To quantify the absolute abundance of each unique TCRbeta CDR3 rearrangement, sequence reads were collapsed and filtered. For each sample, productive Simpson clonality was calculated as the square root of Simpson's diversity index across productive rearrangements. TCRdb retrieved this table from immuneACCESS and kept in-frame rearrangements only. Not all clones are present; in checked studies, unresolved V genes account for under half, and no reason is known for the remainder. The V and J calls and clone size were taken over from that table, and D and trimming were inferred from the DNA. The sample table shows about 400,000 clones, and 70% to 90% are seen once. The biggest ten clones account for 2% to 2.5% of the sample.

The clonotype was recovered from a woman aged 40 to 49 with acute COVID-19. Input material: PBMCs or T cells enriched from blood (not recorded which).

This receptor has the CDR3 CASSLGRGYGYTF. The DNA sequence reads TGTGCCAGCAGCTTAGGCAGGGGATATGGCTACACCTTC. The sequence links TRBV11-2 to TRBJ1-2; D gene: possibly TRBD1, on 6 matching bases. CDR1 and CDR2, per the germline V gene, are SGHAT and FQNNGV. The CDR3 has 13 amino acids, counting the end cysteine and phenylalanine. Only the CDR3 part of the read is kept: 39 bases, read in frame from the first base. V gives up 1 base and J gives up 5 bases, and the segment between their germline ends measures 8 bases.